This T cell receptor (beta chain) was sequenced in a study of cytomegalovirus exposure and HLA in healthy donors. A remark on this clone: The antigen remains unidentified. The sample has other DNA sequences that encode this CDR3 too.

Points from the study as a whole: For most TCR sequences rarity was the rule, although some public TCRs occurred in many donors.

Primers included in the PCR were 60 Vbeta and 13 Jbeta primers. This table comes from immunoSEQ multiplex PCR, and its TCRdb copy is limited to in-frame clones, with some not included. The profile shows 130,000 to 150,000 clones, approximately 79% of them singletons. This CDR3 has 12 amino acids. V lost 2 bases, J lost 2 bases, and 0 bases stayed unmatched. Germline V gene data show CDR1 as SQVTM and CDR2 as ANQGSEA. The sequencing input was PBMCs. The sequence was collected from a woman between 35 and 50 years old in good health and CMV-seropositive. The chain uses TRBV29-1 and TRBJ2-7, with 7 bases that match TRBD1. CDR3 amino acids: CSVETGAYEQYF. The CDR3 DNA is TGCAGCGTTGAAACAGGGGCCTACGAGCAGTACTTC.